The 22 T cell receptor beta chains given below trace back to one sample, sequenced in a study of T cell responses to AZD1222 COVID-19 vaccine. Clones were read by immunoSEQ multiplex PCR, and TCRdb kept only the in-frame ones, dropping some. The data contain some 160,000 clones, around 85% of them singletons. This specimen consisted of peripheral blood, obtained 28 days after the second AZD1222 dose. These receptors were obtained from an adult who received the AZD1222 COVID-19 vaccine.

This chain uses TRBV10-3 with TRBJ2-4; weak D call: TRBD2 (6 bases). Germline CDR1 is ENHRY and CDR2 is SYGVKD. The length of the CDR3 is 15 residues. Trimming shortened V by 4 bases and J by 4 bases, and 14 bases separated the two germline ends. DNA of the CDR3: TGTGCCATCAGTGCGCTGGGGGGAGGAAAAAACATTCAGTACTTC. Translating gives CAISALGGGKNIQYF.

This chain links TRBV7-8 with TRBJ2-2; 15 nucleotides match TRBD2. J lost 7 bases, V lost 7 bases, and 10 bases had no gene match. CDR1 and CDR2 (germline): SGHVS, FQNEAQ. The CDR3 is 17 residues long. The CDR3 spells CASIPGLAGGPGGELFF. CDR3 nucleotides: TGTGCCAGCATCCCCGGACTAGCGGGGGGGCCCGGCGGGGAGCTGTTTTTT.

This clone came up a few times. CDR3 region: CASSLIGKPQHF. The CDR3 nucleotides are TGTGCCAGCAGCTTGATCGGGAAGCCCCAGCATTTT. The chain employs TRBV5-6 and TRBJ1-5, with D unclear. The CDR3 contains 12 residues. The ends were cut back, 1 base at V and 8 bases at J, with 7 bases in the middle. Germline-derived CDR1 and CDR2 are SGHDT and YYEEEE.

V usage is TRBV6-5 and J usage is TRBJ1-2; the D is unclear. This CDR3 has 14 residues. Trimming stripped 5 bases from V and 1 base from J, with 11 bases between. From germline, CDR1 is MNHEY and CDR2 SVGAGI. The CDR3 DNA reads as TGTGCCAGCAGTCGAGGGCCTTATAACTATGGCTACACCTTC. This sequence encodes CASSRGPYNYGYTF.

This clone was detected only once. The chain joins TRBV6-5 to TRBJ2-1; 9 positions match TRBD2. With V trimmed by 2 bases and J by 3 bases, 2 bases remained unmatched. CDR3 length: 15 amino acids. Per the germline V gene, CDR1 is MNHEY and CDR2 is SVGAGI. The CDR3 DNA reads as TGTGCCAGCAGTTACGGGACTAGCTTCTACAATGAGCAGTTCTTC. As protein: CASSYGTSFYNEQFF.

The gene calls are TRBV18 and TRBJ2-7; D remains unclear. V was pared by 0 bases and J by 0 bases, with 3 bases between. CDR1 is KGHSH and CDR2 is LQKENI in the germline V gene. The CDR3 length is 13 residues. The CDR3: CASSPPSSYEQYF. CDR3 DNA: TGTGCCAGCTCACCACCGAGCTCCTACGAGCAGTACTTC.

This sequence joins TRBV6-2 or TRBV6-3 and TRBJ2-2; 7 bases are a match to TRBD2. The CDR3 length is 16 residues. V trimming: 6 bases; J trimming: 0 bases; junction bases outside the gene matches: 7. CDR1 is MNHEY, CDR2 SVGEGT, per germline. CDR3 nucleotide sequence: TGTGCCAGCAGCCCTAGCGGATACTCGAACACCGGGGAGCTGTTTTTT. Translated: CASSPSGYSNTGELFF.

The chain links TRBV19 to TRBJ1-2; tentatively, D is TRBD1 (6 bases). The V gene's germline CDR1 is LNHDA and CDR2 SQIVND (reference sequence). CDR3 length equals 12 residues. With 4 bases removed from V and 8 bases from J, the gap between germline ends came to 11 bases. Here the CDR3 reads CASSSNREGYTF. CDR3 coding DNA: TGTGCCAGTAGTAGCAACAGGGAAGGCTACACCTTC.

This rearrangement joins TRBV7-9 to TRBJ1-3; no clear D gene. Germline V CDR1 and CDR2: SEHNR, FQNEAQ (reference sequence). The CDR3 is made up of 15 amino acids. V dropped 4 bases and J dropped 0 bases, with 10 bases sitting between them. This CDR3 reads CASSSDGSSGNTIYF. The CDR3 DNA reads TGTGCCAGCAGCTCGGACGGGAGCTCTGGAAACACCATATATTTT.

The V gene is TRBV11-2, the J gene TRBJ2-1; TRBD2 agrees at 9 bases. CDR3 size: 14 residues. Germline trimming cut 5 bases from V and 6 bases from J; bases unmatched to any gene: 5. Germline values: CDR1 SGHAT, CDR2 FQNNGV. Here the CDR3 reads CASSRLTSGNEQFF. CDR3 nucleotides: TGTGCCAGCAGCCGACTGACTAGCGGCAATGAGCAGTTCTTC.

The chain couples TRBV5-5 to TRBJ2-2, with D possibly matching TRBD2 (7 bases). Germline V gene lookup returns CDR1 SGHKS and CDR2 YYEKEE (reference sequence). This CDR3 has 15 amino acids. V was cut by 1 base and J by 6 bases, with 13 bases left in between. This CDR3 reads CASSLRGADPGELFF. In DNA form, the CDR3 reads TGTGCCAGCAGCTTGCGGGGGGCCGATCCCGGGGAGCTGTTTTTT. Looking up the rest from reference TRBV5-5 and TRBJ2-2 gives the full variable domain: DAGVTQSPTHLIKTRGQQVTLRCSPISGHKSVSWYQQVLGQGPQFIFQYYEKEERGRGNFPDRFSARQFPNYSSELNVNALLLGDSALYLCASSLRGADPGELFFGEGSRLTVL.

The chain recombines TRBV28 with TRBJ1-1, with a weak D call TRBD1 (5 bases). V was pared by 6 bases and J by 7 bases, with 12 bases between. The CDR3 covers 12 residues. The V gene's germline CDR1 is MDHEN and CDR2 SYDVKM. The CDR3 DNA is TGTGCCAGCAGCCCACTGAGGGGTGAAGCTTTCTTT. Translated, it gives CASSPLRGEAFF.

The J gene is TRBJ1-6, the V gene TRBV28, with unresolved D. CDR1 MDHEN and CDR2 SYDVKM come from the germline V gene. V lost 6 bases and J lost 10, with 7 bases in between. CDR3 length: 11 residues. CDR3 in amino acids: CASRTYSPLHF. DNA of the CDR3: TGTGCCAGCAGGACTTACTCACCCCTCCACTTT.

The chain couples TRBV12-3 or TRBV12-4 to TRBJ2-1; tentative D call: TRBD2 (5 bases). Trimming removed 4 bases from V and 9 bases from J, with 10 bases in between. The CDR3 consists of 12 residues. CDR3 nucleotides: TGTGCCAGCAGTTGGACTGTGGGTGAGCAGTTCTTC. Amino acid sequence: CASSWTVGEQFF.

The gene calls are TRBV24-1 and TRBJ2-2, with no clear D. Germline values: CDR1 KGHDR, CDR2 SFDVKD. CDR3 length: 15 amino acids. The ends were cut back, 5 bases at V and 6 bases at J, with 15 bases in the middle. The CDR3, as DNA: TGTGCCACCAGTGGTGGACCCGAAGGATCCGGGGAGCTGTTTTTT. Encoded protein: CATSGGPEGSGELFF.

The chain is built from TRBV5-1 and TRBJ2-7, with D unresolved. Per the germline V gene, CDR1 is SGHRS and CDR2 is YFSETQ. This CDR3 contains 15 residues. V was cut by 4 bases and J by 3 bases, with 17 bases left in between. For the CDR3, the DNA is TGCGCCAGCAGCAAAGACTCCTTACCCCACTACGAGCAGTACTTC. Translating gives CASSKDSLPHYEQYF.

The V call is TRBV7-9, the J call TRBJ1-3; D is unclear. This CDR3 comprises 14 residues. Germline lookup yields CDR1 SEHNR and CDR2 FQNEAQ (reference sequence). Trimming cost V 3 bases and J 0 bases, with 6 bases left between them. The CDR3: CASSLEFSGNTIYF. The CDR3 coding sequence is TGTGCCAGCAGCTTGGAGTTCTCTGGAAACACCATATATTTT.

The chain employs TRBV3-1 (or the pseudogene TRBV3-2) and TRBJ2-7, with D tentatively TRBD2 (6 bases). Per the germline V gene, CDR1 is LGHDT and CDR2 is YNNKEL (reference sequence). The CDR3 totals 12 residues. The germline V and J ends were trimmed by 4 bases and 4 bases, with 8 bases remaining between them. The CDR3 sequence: CASSRGEYEQYF. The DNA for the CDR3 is TGTGCCAGCAGCCGGGGGGAGTACGAGCAGTACTTC.

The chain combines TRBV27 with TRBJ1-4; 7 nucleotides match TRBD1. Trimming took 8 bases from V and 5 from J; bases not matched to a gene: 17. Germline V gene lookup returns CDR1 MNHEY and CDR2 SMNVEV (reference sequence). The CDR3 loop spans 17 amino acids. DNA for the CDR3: TGTGCCAGCGGTGACTACGTAGGGGACAGCCAAAATGAAAAACTGTTTTTT. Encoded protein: CASGDYVGDSQNEKLFF.

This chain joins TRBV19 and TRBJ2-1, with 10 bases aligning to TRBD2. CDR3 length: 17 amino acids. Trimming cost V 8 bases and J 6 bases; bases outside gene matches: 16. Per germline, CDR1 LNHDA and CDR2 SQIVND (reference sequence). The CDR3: CASSTKGKRGGLNEQFF. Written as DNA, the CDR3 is TGTGCCAGTTCGACTAAGGGGAAGCGGGGGGGCCTCAATGAGCAGTTCTTC.

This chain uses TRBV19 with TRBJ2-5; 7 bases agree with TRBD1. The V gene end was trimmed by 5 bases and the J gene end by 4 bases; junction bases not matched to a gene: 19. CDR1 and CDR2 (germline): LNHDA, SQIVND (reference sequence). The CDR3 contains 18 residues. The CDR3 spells CASSLMTGQAFVGETQYF. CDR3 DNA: TGTGCCAGTAGTCTGATGACAGGGCAAGCGTTTGTAGGAGAGACCCAGTACTTC.

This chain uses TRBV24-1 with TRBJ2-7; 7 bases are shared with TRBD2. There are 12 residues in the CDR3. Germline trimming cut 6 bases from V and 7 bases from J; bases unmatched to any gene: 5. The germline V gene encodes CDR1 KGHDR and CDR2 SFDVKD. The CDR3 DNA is TGTGCCACCAGTCCGACCGGGGGGGAGCAGTACTTC. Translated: CATSPTGGEQYF.